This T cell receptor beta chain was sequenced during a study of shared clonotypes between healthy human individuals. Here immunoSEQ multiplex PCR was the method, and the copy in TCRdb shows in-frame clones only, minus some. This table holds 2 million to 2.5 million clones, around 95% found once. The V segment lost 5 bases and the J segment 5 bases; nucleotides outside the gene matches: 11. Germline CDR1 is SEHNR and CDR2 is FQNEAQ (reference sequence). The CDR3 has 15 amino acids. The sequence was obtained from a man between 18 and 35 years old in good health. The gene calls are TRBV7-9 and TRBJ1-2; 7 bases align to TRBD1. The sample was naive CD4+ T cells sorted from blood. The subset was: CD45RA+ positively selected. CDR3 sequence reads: CASSPYGTVYYGYTF. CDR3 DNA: TGTGCCAGCAGCCCCTATGGGACAGTATATTATGGCTACACCTTC. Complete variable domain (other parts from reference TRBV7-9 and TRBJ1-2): DTGVSQNPRHKITKRGQNVTFRCDPISEHNRLYWYRQTLGQGPEFLTYFQNEAQLEKSRLLSDRFSAERPKGSFSTLEIQRTEQGDSAMYLCASSPYGTVYYGYTFGSGTRLTVV.